This TCR beta chain was sequenced during a study of T-cell reconstitution after alpha-beta-depleted transplantation in children. This clonotype was seen repeatedly, ten times or more. Trimming removed 2 bases at V and 4 bases at J, with 9 bases between. This CDR3 has 13 residues. Germline V gene sequence: CDR1 SGHRS, CDR2 YFSETQ. Unique molecular identifiers tagged the TCRbeta library. Via MiXCR, TCRdb re-called the PCR reads, giving one row per CDR3 protein. In the table there are more than 150,000 distinct CDR3 sequences, roughly 14% of which are singletons. This chain joins TRBV5-1 and TRBJ1-1; no definite D call. The clonotype comes from a human donor who donated a stem cell graft to a child with acute lymphoblastic leukemia. The source was PBMCs from the stem cell graft donor, collected from the stem cell graft. The CDR3: CASSLEGFTEAFF. The DNA of the CDR3 is TGCGCCAGCAGCTTAGAAGGGTTCACTGAAGCTTTCTTT.